This entry lists 18 T cell receptor beta chains sequenced from one sample in a study of blood T cell repertoires in COVID-19. Repertoires were generated with immunoSEQ multiplex PCR, while TCRdb's copy carries only in-frame clones and drops some. The sample shows about 440,000 clones, approximately 88% of them seen only once. Sequencing was performed on peripheral blood. These receptors were taken from a woman aged 50 to 65 with COVID-19, enrolled during active disease.

This chain uses TRBV5-1 with TRBJ2-2; D is unclear. V gave up 2 bases and J gave up 3 bases, with 11 bases separating them. This CDR3 region has 15 residues. CDR1 is SGHRS, CDR2 YFSETQ, per germline. The CDR3 region has the DNA TGCGCCAGCAGCTTAAACGCAGACTACACCGGGGAGCTGTTTTTT. Protein sequence: CASSLNADYTGELFF. The full variable domain, rest sourced from reference TRBV5-1 and TRBJ2-2, is KAGVTQTPRYLIKTRGQQVTLSCSPISGHRSVSWYQQTPGQGLQFLFEYFSETQRNKGNFPGRFSGRQFSNSRSEMNVSTLELGDSALYLCASSLNADYTGELFFGEGSRLTVL.

The rearrangement joins TRBV9 to TRBJ1-1; 9 bases map to TRBD1. With 0 bases clipped from V and 5 bases from J, the junction kept 8 bases outside the gene matches. The CDR3 spans 16 residues. The V gene's germline CDR1 is SGDLS and CDR2 YYNGEE. The CDR3 sequence is CASSVGGQGKGTEAFF. The CDR3 DNA follows: TGTGCCAGCAGCGTAGGGGGACAGGGAAAGGGGACTGAAGCTTTCTTT.

The rearrangement uses TRBV9 and TRBJ2-1; possibly TRBD2 for D (5 bases). In germline, CDR1 is SGDLS, CDR2 YYNGEE. This CDR3 has 16 residues. Trimming pared 0 bases from V and 9 bases from J, leaving 19 bases between. Here the CDR3 reads CASSVGGVQLDFEQFF. CDR3 DNA sequence: TGTGCCAGCAGCGTAGGGGGAGTACAGCTTGACTTTGAGCAGTTCTTC.

The chain is built from TRBV29-1 and TRBJ2-3; 12 nucleotides match TRBD2. CDR3 length equals 15 residues. V gave up 7 bases and J gave up 0 bases; unmatched junction bases: 5. The germline V gene encodes CDR1 SQVTM and CDR2 ANQGSEA. The CDR3 region is CSAPSGGVSTDTQYF. Written as DNA, the CDR3 is TGCAGCGCCCCTAGCGGGGGGGTGAGCACAGATACGCAGTATTTT.

Of note for this clone: At the DNA level, this CDR3 is encoded by other sequences in the same sample as well. V usage is TRBV2 and J usage is TRBJ1-4; D not certain. This CDR3 spans 12 amino acids. Trimming shortened V by 6 bases and J by 7 bases, and 9 bases separated the two germline ends. CDR1 is SNHLY, CDR2 FYNNEI, per germline. The CDR3 region is CASRFAGEKLFF. The CDR3 coding sequence is TGTGCCAGCAGATTCGCCGGTGAAAAACTGTTTTTT.

The chain recombines TRBV3-1 (or the pseudogene TRBV3-2) with TRBJ1-1; no clear D. Germline assignment: CDR1 LGHDT and CDR2 YNNKEL (reference sequence). This CDR3 has 15 amino acids. Deletions cut 1 base from V and 0 bases from J, with 9 bases between. The DNA for the CDR3 is TGTGCCAGCAGCCAAGCTCCCAGTATGAACACTGAAGCTTTCTTT. Translating it yields CASSQAPSMNTEAFF.

The J gene is TRBJ1-4, the V gene TRBV2; D might be TRBD1 (5 bases). Germline loops: CDR1 SNHLY, CDR2 FYNNEI. The CDR3 has 15 amino acids. Trimming pared 4 bases from V and 1 base from J, leaving 10 bases between. The CDR3 loop is CASSGQQITNEKLFF. The DNA of the CDR3 is TGTGCCAGCAGTGGACAGCAAATAACTAATGAAAAACTGTTTTTT. The variable domain in full, with the rest retrieved from reference TRBV2 and TRBJ1-4, is EPEVTQTPSHQVTQMGQEVILRCVPISNHLYFYWYRQILGQKVEFLVSFYNNEISEKSEIFDDQFSVERPDGSNFTLKIRSTKLEDSAMYFCASSGQQITNEKLFFGSGTQLSVL.

V is TRBV2 and J is TRBJ1-3; no clear D. The CDR3 length is 11 residues. Germline values: CDR1 SNHLY, CDR2 FYNNEI. V dropped 8 bases and J dropped 4 bases, with 6 bases sitting between them. Here the CDR3 DNA reads TGTGCCAGCTCGGGAGGAAACACCATATATTTT. Translated, it gives CASSGGNTIYF.

The chain recombines TRBV19 with TRBJ2-7, with D perhaps TRBD1 (6 bases). CDR1 and CDR2 from the germline V gene are LNHDA and SQIVND (reference sequence). The CDR3 spans 14 residues. With 10 bases removed from V and 3 bases from J, the gap between germline ends came to 19 bases. The CDR3 reads CATPGAGAFYEQYF. In DNA, the CDR3 is TGTGCCACCCCCGGTGCAGGGGCCTTCTACGAGCAGTACTTC.

A single count supports this clone. V usage is TRBV30 and J usage is TRBJ2-3; TRBD1 might be the D (5 bases). With 4 bases removed from V and 0 bases from J, the gap between germline ends came to 8 bases. Germline CDR1 GTSNPN, CDR2 SVGIG (reference sequence). The CDR3 is 13 amino acids. CDR3 bases: TGTGCCTGGAATAGGGGTAGCACAGATACGCAGTATTTT. Its translation: CAWNRGSTDTQYF.

V and J are TRBV3-1 (or the pseudogene TRBV3-2) and TRBJ2-2; 7 bases are a match to TRBD1. The length of the CDR3 is 18 residues. Germline CDR1 and CDR2: LGHDT and YNNKEL (reference sequence). V was clipped by 0 bases and J by 9 bases; unmatched bases: 16. The CDR3 loop reads CASSQEGVFEGAPRELFF. CDR3 in DNA: TGTGCCAGCAGCCAAGAAGGTGTCTTTGAGGGGGCTCCACGGGAGCTGTTTTTT.

Here the CDR3 reads CASFGWPRGQTDTQYF. CDR3 sequence (DNA): TGTGCCAGCTTCGGATGGCCGCGGGGGCAAACAGATACGCAGTATTTT. The genes are TRBV2 and TRBJ2-3; D is possibly TRBD2 (7 bases). The CDR3 runs 16 residues. CDR1 is SNHLY, CDR2 FYNNEI, per germline. V shed 8 bases and J shed 3 bases, with 21 bases lying between them.

A note on this clone: This sample also contains other DNA sequences that code for the same CDR3. This chain uses TRBV5-1 with TRBJ1-1, with TRBD1 as a possible D gene (6 bases). Germline assignment: CDR1 SGHRS and CDR2 YFSETQ. V gave up 3 bases and J gave up 4 bases, with 10 bases separating them. The CDR3 is 13 amino acids. The CDR3 nucleotides read TGCGCCAGCAGCTCACAGGGCGGCACTGAAGCTTTCTTT. This translates into CASSSQGGTEAFF.

The V call is TRBV2, the J call TRBJ2-1, with 11 positions matching TRBD2. The germline V gene encodes CDR1 SNHLY and CDR2 FYNNEI. The CDR3 length is 16 residues. V trimming: 2 bases; J trimming: 3 bases; junction bases outside the gene matches: 3. The CDR3 region has the DNA TGTGCCAGCAGTGAACCTAGCGGGGGGATCTACAATGAGCAGTTCTTC. This gives the protein CASSEPSGGIYNEQFF.

The CDR3 DNA reads as TGTGCCTGGAGTGTACTACAGGGAGATAGAGCTTTCTTT. This encodes CAWSVLQGDRAFF. V and J are TRBV30 and TRBJ1-1; possibly TRBD1 for D (6 bases). The CDR3 has 13 amino acids. V lost 0 bases and J lost 10, with 15 bases in between. Germline CDR1 is GTSNPN and CDR2 is SVGIG (reference sequence).

This clone was recorded a few times. The J gene is TRBJ1-1, the V gene TRBV19, with 7 nucleotides matching TRBD1. Germline CDR1 LNHDA, CDR2 SQIVND (reference sequence). The length of the CDR3 is 18 residues. Trimming removed 2 bases from V and 7 bases from J; junction bases left unmatched: 19. The CDR3 loop is CASSIPSTGWDHRDEAFF. Written as DNA, the CDR3 is TGTGCCAGTAGTATACCCTCGACAGGGTGGGACCACCGCGATGAAGCTTTCTTT.

V and J are TRBV4-1 and TRBJ2-3; 10 positions match TRBD2. V trimming: 4 bases; J trimming: 2 bases; junction bases outside the gene matches: 6. The CDR3 loop spans 16 amino acids. Germline V gene sequence: CDR1 MGHRA, CDR2 YSYEKL. This CDR3 reads CASSLTGLAVTDTQYF. In DNA, the CDR3 is TGCGCCAGCAGCCTTACCGGACTAGCGGTCACAGATACGCAGTATTTT.

This rearrangement joins TRBV24-1 to TRBJ2-5; 7 bases line up with TRBD1. After removal of 4 bases from V and 5 bases from J, the junction contained 6 bases not matched to a gene. Germline values: CDR1 KGHDR, CDR2 SFDVKD. This CDR3 has 14 amino acids. The CDR3 DNA reads as TGTGCCACCAGTGACCCGACAGGGAAGGAGACCCAGTACTTC. Residues: CATSDPTGKETQYF.